Below are 21 T cell receptor beta chains sequenced from a single sample in a study of early T cells in non-severe SARS-CoV-2 infection. TCRdb reanalysed the 5' RACE reads using MiXCR and keeps one entry per CDR3 protein. Of tens of thousands of distinct CDR3 sequences in the sample, roughly 5.7% were seen once. Specimen: whole blood. The receptor source for this set is an adult who was a healthcare worker with PCR-confirmed SARS-CoV-2 infection or an uninfected control (not recorded which).

This clonotype was observed at least ten times. One end of the junction varies from germline; a read error may be responsible. This chain uses TRBV11-2 with TRBJ1-1; D is ambiguous. From germline, CDR1 is SGHAT and CDR2 FQNNGV. The CDR3 loop spans 15 amino acids. In nucleotides, the CDR3 is TGTGCCAGCAGCTTAGACCCCGCCCCGAACACTGAAGTTTTCTTT. It encodes CASSLDPAPNTEVFF.

This clonotype was observed many times. The chain couples TRBV12-3 or TRBV12-4 to TRBJ2-1; D is undetermined. The V end was cut by 6 bases, the J end by 8 bases, with 17 bases between. There are 14 residues in the CDR3. The CDR3 DNA reads TGTGCCAGCAGCGAGCCCGGGTCCAGCGATGAGCAGTTCTTC. Translated: CASSEPGSSDEQFF.

This clonotype came up a few times. The CDR3, as DNA: TGTGCCAGCAGCGGCCCCCCCAAGGGACAGGGGGCGCGTGGAGATACGCAGTATTTT. Encoded protein: CASSGPPKGQGARGDTQYF. The rearrangement joins TRBV9 to TRBJ2-3; 12 nucleotides align to TRBD1. Germline loops: CDR1 SGDLS, CDR2 YYNGEE. This CDR3 has 19 residues. Trimming cost V 3 bases and J 5 bases; bases outside gene matches: 16.

This clonotype came up many times. The chain combines TRBV14 with TRBJ2-1; the D is unclear. The ends were cut back, 0 bases at V and 4 bases at J, with 13 bases in the middle. Germline CDR1 reads SGHDN; CDR2 reads FVKESK. The length of the CDR3 is 16 residues. The CDR3 DNA reads TGTGCCAGCAGCCAAGATTCCGGAGTGGGGTACAATGAGCAGTTCTTC. It encodes CASSQDSGVGYNEQFF. Full variable domain (missing parts from reference TRBV14 and TRBJ2-1): EAGVTQFPSHSVIEKGQTVTLRCDPISGHDNLYWYRRVMGKEIKFLLHFVKESKQDESGMPNNRFLAERTGGTYSTLKVQPAELEDSGVYFCASSQDSGVGYNEQFFGPGTRLTVL.

This clonotype showed up many times. The V gene is TRBV12-3 or TRBV12-4, the J gene TRBJ2-7, with 7 bases identical to TRBD1. Trimming at V came to 5 bases and at J to 0 bases, leaving 1 base not matched to a gene. CDR3 length: 13 amino acids. Here the CDR3 reads CASSRDSSYEQYF. In DNA, the CDR3 is TGTGCCAGCAGTCGGGACAGCTCCTACGAGCAGTACTTC.

The chain joins TRBV10-3 to TRBJ2-7; D might be TRBD2 (6 bases). V lost 2 bases to trimming and J lost 2 bases, with 16 bases between them. The CDR3 has 16 amino acids. Germline CDR1 is ENHRY and CDR2 is SYGVKD. The CDR3 nucleotides read TGTGCCATCAGTGAGAGGGAGGCAGGGTTTACCTACGAGCAGTACTTC. Amino acids: CAISEREAGFTYEQYF.

There are a few counts of this clonotype. The rearrangement links TRBV7-8 to TRBJ2-6; D is unclear. Germline V gene sequence: CDR1 SGHVS, CDR2 FQNEAQ. The CDR3 is 14 residues long. The ends were cut back, 2 bases at V and 2 bases at J, with 4 bases in the middle. DNA for the CDR3: TGTGCCAGCAGCTTAACTGCTGGGGCCAACGTCCTGACTTTC. Protein: CASSLTAGANVLTF.

Many counts were recorded for this clonotype. The rearrangement links TRBV9 to TRBJ1-1; TRBD1 might be the D (5 bases). The germline CDR1 and CDR2 sequences are SGDLS and YYNGEE. Trimming cost V 7 bases and J 1 base, with 14 bases left between them. The length of the CDR3 is 14 residues. CDR3 protein: CASSGQGANTEAFF. In DNA form, the CDR3 reads TGTGCCAGCTCCGGCCAGGGCGCGAACACTGAAGCTTTCTTT.

The table lists this clonotype with many counts. The chain uses TRBV28 and TRBJ2-3, with a possible D match to TRBD1 (5 bases). Trimming left V 8 bases short and J 4 bases short, with 16 bases between. CDR3 length: 14 residues. CDR1 and CDR2 (germline): MDHEN, SYDVKM. The CDR3 DNA is TGTGCCAGCGGGTATAGGGGATCGGCAGATACGCAGTATTTT. It yields the protein CASGYRGSADTQYF.

This clonotype has a count of ten or more. The rearrangement joins TRBV5-4 to TRBJ2-3; 11 bases align to TRBD1. J lost 9 bases, V lost 4 bases, and 7 bases had no gene match. From germline, CDR1 is SGHNT and CDR2 YYREEE (reference sequence). This CDR3 has 14 amino acids. The CDR3 region is CASSPGQGGSTQYF. CDR3 coding DNA: TGTGCCAGCAGCCCGGGACAGGGGGGCAGCACGCAGTATTTT.

This clonotype was counted ten times or more. The chain links TRBV28 to TRBJ1-1; D unclear. V was cut by 5 bases and J by 5 bases, with 6 bases left in between. The V gene's germline CDR1 is MDHEN and CDR2 SYDVKM. This CDR3 region has 11 residues. The CDR3: CASSLPTEAFF. In nucleotides, the CDR3 is TGTGCCAGCAGTCTACCGACTGAAGCTTTCTTT.

The sample holds many counts of this clonotype. The chain employs TRBV20-1 and TRBJ2-7; TRBD1 matches 8 bases. V was clipped by 3 bases and J by 7 bases; unmatched bases: 11. In germline, CDR1 is DFQATT, CDR2 SNEGSKA (reference sequence). The CDR3 contains 14 residues. CDR3 sequence reads: CSARKGTGPREQYF. CDR3 nucleotide sequence: TGCAGTGCTAGGAAAGGGACAGGCCCTAGGGAGCAGTACTTC.

At least ten counts were recorded for this clonotype. The gene calls are TRBV5-1 and TRBJ2-7; 8 bases align to TRBD1. V dropped 3 bases and J dropped 6; count of bases not matched to a gene: 11. This CDR3 region has 15 residues. Germline V gene data show CDR1 as SGHRS and CDR2 as YFSETQ. CDR3: CASSWDPRGQVEQYF. In DNA, the CDR3 is TGCGCCAGCAGCTGGGATCCCAGGGGGCAGGTCGAGCAGTACTTC. The whole variable domain, remainder taken from reference TRBV5-1 and TRBJ2-7, is KAGVTQTPRYLIKTRGQQVTLSCSPISGHRSVSWYQQTPGQGLQFLFEYFSETQRNKGNFPGRFSGRQFSNSRSEMNVSTLELGDSALYLCASSWDPRGQVEQYFGPGTRLTVT.

This clonotype was found a few times. V gene TRBV7-9 combines with J gene TRBJ1-5; TRBD1 agrees at 7 bases. This CDR3 is built from 18 residues. Germline V gene data show CDR1 as SEHNR and CDR2 as FQNEAQ (reference sequence). With 5 bases clipped from V and 3 bases from J, the junction kept 16 bases outside the gene matches. This chain's CDR3 is CASSPGGGTGAPNQPQHF. CDR3 in DNA: TGTGCCAGCAGCCCAGGGGGGGGCACCGGTGCACCCAATCAGCCCCAGCATTTT.

This clonotype has only a few counts. This rearrangement joins TRBV20-1 to TRBJ2-1; D remains unclear. The length of the CDR3 is 14 residues. Looked up from germline, CDR1 is DFQATT and CDR2 is SNEGSKA (reference sequence). V dropped 3 bases and J dropped 5 bases, with 14 bases sitting between them. CDR3 in amino acids: CSARDPWVHNEQFF. CDR3 nucleotides: TGCAGTGCTAGGGACCCGTGGGTTCACAATGAGCAGTTCTTC.

The chain combines TRBV7-6 with TRBJ2-1, with 7 bases that match TRBD2. The J segment lost 0 bases and the V segment lost 5 bases, leaving 7 bases of the junction unmatched. The germline V gene encodes CDR1 SGHVS and CDR2 FNYEAQ. The CDR3 consists of 16 residues. CDR3 region: CASSPESGVSYNEQFF. Written as DNA, the CDR3 is TGTGCCAGCAGCCCAGAAAGCGGGGTCTCCTACAATGAGCAGTTCTTC.

This clonotype was recorded many times. The chain uses TRBV18 and TRBJ2-7; TRBD2 aligns across 13 bases. CDR1 and CDR2 (germline): KGHSH, LQKENI. Trimming cost V 2 bases and J 1 base; bases outside gene matches: 8. CDR3 length: 18 residues. CDR3 sequence: CASSPRTSGRLSSYEQYF. The CDR3, as DNA: TGTGCCAGCTCACCAAGGACTAGCGGGAGATTATCGTCCTACGAGCAGTACTTC.

This clonotype was recorded many times. CDR3 nucleotides: TGTGCCAGCAGGAGAGATGGGGGCACTGAAGCTTTCTTT. This encodes CASRRDGGTEAFF. The chain employs TRBV28 and TRBJ1-1; tentative D call: TRBD1 (5 bases). V lost 6 bases and J 4 bases, leaving 12 bases between the germline ends. CDR1 MDHEN and CDR2 SYDVKM come from the germline V gene. This CDR3 has 13 amino acids.

V and J are TRBV6-4 and TRBJ2-3; D is perhaps TRBD1 (6 bases). The CDR3 contains 13 residues. Trimming took off 4 bases at V and 6 bases at J, with 11 bases between the two ends. From germline, CDR1 is MRHNA and CDR2 SNTAGT. CDR3 bases: TGTGCCAGCAGTGGGACAGAGGTGGATACGCAGTATTTT. Translated: CASSGTEVDTQYF.

This clonotype was picked up a small number of times. The J gene is TRBJ2-3, the V gene TRBV2; the D gene is possibly TRBD1 (5 bases). The CDR3 is 18 residues long. V dropped 4 bases and J dropped 0 bases, with 20 bases sitting between them. Germline CDR1 reads SNHLY; CDR2 reads FYNNEI. The CDR3 nucleotides read TGTGCCAGCAGTGGACAACGTCACAGGCTATCTAGCACAGATACGCAGTATTTT. Protein sequence: CASSGQRHRLSSTDTQYF.

This clonotype was observed many times. Here the CDR3 DNA reads TGTGCCAGCTCACCACCGTCCAGGGTGGACACTGAAGCTTTCTTT. Protein: CASSPPSRVDTEAFF. This chain uses TRBV18 with TRBJ1-1; D might be TRBD1 (5 bases). The CDR3 covers 15 residues. Per germline, CDR1 KGHSH and CDR2 LQKENI. Trimming removed 0 bases at V and 3 bases at J, with 11 bases between.